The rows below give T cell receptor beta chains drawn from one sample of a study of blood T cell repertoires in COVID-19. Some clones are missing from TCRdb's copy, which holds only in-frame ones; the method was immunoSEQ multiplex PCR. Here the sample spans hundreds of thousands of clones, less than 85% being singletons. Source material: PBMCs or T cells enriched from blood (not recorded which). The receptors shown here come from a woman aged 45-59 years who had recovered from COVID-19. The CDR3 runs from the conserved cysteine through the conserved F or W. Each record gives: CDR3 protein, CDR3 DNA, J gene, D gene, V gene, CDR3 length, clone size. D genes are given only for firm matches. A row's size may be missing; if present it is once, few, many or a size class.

CAISSDRGPTNEKLFF | TGTGCCATCAGTTCCGACAGGGGTCCGACTAATGAAAAACTGTTTTTT | TRBJ1-4 | TRBD1 | TRBV10-3 | 16 | -
CAISRDREVYGYTF | TGTGCCATCAGTAGGGACAGGGAGGTCTATGGCTACACCTTC | TRBJ1-2 | TRBD1 | TRBV10-3 | 14 | -
CASSGGQTSGPQHF | TGTGCCAGCAGTGGGGGCCAAACATCTGGTCCCCAGCATTTT | TRBJ1-5 | - | TRBV25-1 | 14 | -
CASSNRGQEHGYTF | TGTGCCAGCTCCAACAGGGGACAAGAACATGGCTACACCTTC | TRBJ1-2 | TRBD1 | TRBV7-2 | 14 | -
CASKRSSGQGYQPQHF | TGTGCCAGTAAGCGAAGTTCGGGACAGGGGTATCAGCCCCAGCATTTT | TRBJ1-5 | TRBD1 | TRBV19 | 16 | -
CASSLDSGVGTEAFF | TGTGCCAGCAGCTTGGATTCCGGGGTGGGCACTGAAGCTTTCTTT | TRBJ1-1 | - | TRBV5-4 | 15 | -
CASSLLYQETQYF | TGTGCCAGCAGCTTACTGTACCAAGAGACCCAGTACTTC | TRBJ2-5 | - | TRBV7-9 | 13 | -
CAGNRGTGNTIYF | TGTGCCGGTAACAGGGGGACTGGAAACACCATATATTTT | TRBJ1-3 | TRBD1 | TRBV30 | 13 | -
CASSMGALGNTEAFF | TGTGCCAGTAGTATGGGGGCCCTTGGGAACACTGAAGCTTTCTTT | TRBJ1-1 | - | TRBV19 | 15 | -
CASIPQAYSGNTIYF | TGTGCCAGCATTCCACAGGCATATTCTGGAAACACCATATATTTT | TRBJ1-3 | - | TRBV6-5 | 15 | -
CASSPGLAGVNEQFF | TGTGCCAGCAGCCCGGGACTAGCGGGGGTCAATGAGCAGTTCTTC | TRBJ2-1 | TRBD2 | TRBV5-6 | 15 | -
CASSLAGEGETQYF | TGTGCCAGCAGCTTAGCCGGCGAGGGAGAGACCCAGTACTTC | TRBJ2-5 | - | TRBV7-6 | 14 | -
CASSSQGDGYTF | TGTGCCAGCAGTTCGCAGGGGGATGGCTACACCTTC | TRBJ1-2 | TRBD1 | TRBV2 | 12 | -
CASGPDRDNEQFF | TGTGCTAGTGGCCCGGACAGGGACAATGAGCAGTTCTTC | TRBJ2-1 | TRBD1 | TRBV12-5 | 13 | -
CASSLDRGGGYTF | TGTGCCAGCAGCCTCGACAGGGGAGGTGGCTACACCTTC | TRBJ1-2 | TRBD1 | TRBV9 | 13 | few
CASRQRRSRAEAFF | TGTGCCAGTAGACAACGGCGGTCACGGGCTGAAGCTTTCTTT | TRBJ1-1 | - | TRBV19 | 14 | once
CASSSTGGLYGYTF | TGTGCCAGCAGTTCGACAGGGGGGCTGTATGGCTACACCTTC | TRBJ1-2 | TRBD1 | TRBV27 | 14 | -
CASISYLRGGSATEAFF | TGTGCCAGCATTTCTTATCTAAGGGGGGGGTCGGCCACTGAAGCTTTCTTT | TRBJ1-1 | - | TRBV27 | 17 | -
CASSQGSGGEPPLHF | TGTGCCAGCAGCCAAGGATCAGGGGGCGAGCCACCCCTCCACTTT | TRBJ1-6 | TRBD1 | TRBV3-1/TRBV3-2 | 15 | -
CASSMTASTNEKLFF | TGCGCCAGCAGCATGACAGCAAGTACTAATGAAAAACTGTTTTTT | TRBJ1-4 | - | TRBV5-1 | 15 | few
CAWSLSRVELQAFF | TGTGCCTGGAGCCTTTCTCGGGTCGAACTCCAAGCTTTCTTT | TRBJ1-1 | - | TRBV30 | 14 | -
CASSRRGSGNEKLFF | TGTGCCAGCAGCCGCAGGGGATCCGGTAATGAAAAACTGTTTTTT | TRBJ1-4 | - | TRBV6-5 | 15 | -
CASSRTSAGTDTQYF | TGTGCCAGCTCAAGGACTAGCGCCGGCACAGATACGCAGTATTTT | TRBJ2-3 | TRBD2 | TRBV18 | 15 | -
CASSLGGILNTEAFF | TGTGCCAGCAGCTTGGGTGGCATCCTTAACACTGAAGCTTTCTTT | TRBJ1-1 | - | TRBV5-6 | 15 | -
CAWSSGQGADEQYF | TGTGCCTGGAGTTCAGGACAGGGGGCTGACGAGCAGTACTTC | TRBJ2-7 | TRBD1 | TRBV30 | 14 | few
CASSFRGTGIANYGYTF | TGTGCCAGCAGTTTCCGGGGGACAGGGATAGCTAACTATGGCTACACCTTC | TRBJ1-2 | TRBD1 | TRBV27 | 17 | -
CASSRRGREKLFF | TGTGCCAGCAGCCGTCGGGGGAGAGAAAAACTGTTTTTT | TRBJ1-4 | - | TRBV27 | 13 | -
CATSDLNVGQFTDTQYF | TGTGCCACCAGTGATTTAAACGTAGGACAGTTCACAGATACGCAGTATTTT | TRBJ2-3 | - | TRBV24-1 | 17 | -
CASSRLAAYEQYF | TGTGCCAGCAGCCGACTAGCAGCCTACGAGCAGTACTTC | TRBJ2-7 | TRBD2 | TRBV7-8 | 13 | -
CASSLAAGALSYEQYF | TGTGCCAGCAGTTTAGCGGCAGGGGCCCTCTCCTACGAGCAGTACTTC | TRBJ2-7 | - | TRBV27 | 16 | -
CASRSDTGELFF | TGTGCCAGCAGGTCGGACACCGGGGAGCTGTTTTTT | TRBJ2-2 | - | TRBV7-6 | 12 | -
CASSPQPQGAHSPLHF | TGTGCCAGCAGCCCCCAGCCCCAGGGGGCCCATTCACCCCTCCACTTT | TRBJ1-6 | TRBD1 | TRBV27 | 16 | -
CASREGLAEAYEQYF | TGCGCCAGCAGAGAGGGACTAGCGGAGGCCTACGAGCAGTACTTC | TRBJ2-7 | TRBD2 | TRBV10-1 | 15 | -
CASSLDGMSNQPQHF | TGTGCCAGCAGCTTAGATGGCATGAGCAATCAGCCCCAGCATTTT | TRBJ1-5 | - | TRBV11-2 | 15 | few
CAISESIGDRGINEQFF | TGTGCCATCAGTGAGTCGATCGGGGACAGGGGGATAAATGAGCAGTTCTTC | TRBJ2-1 | TRBD1 | TRBV10-3 | 17 | -
CASSRQGNQPQHF | TGTGCCAGCAGCCGACAGGGAAATCAGCCCCAGCATTTT | TRBJ1-5 | TRBD1 | TRBV3-1/TRBV3-2 | 13 | -
CASSRGMNTEAFF | TGTGCCAGCAGTCGCGGCATGAACACTGAAGCTTTCTTT | TRBJ1-1 | - | TRBV6-5 | 13 | -
CASSFGRVMNTEAFF | TGTGCCAGCAGTTTCGGCAGGGTCATGAACACTGAAGCTTTCTTT | TRBJ1-1 | - | TRBV27 | 15 | -
CASGGQGASQETQYF | TGCGCCAGCGGGGGACAGGGGGCGTCCCAAGAGACCCAGTACTTC | TRBJ2-5 | TRBD1 | TRBV5-1 | 15 | -
CSAPGGETQYF | TGCAGTGCCCCCGGGGGAGAGACCCAGTACTTC | TRBJ2-5 | - | TRBV20-1 | 11 | once
CAWGALDSRSNSPLHF | TGTGCCTGGGGGGCGTTGGACAGCAGGAGTAATTCACCCCTCCACTTT | TRBJ1-6 | - | TRBV30 | 16 | -
CASSPLEGSHTEAVF | TGTGCCAGCTCACCGCTCGAGGGCAGTCACACTGAAGCTGTCTTT | TRBJ1-1 | - | TRBV18 | 15 | -
CASRPEAGAVSSYEQYF | TGTGCCAGCAGACCAGAGGCTGGGGCGGTGAGCTCCTACGAGCAGTACTTC | TRBJ2-7 | - | TRBV5-5 | 17 | -
CASQRQTQETQYF | TGTGCTAGCCAGCGACAGACTCAAGAGACCCAGTACTTC | TRBJ2-5 | - | TRBV12-5 | 13 | -
CASSLIPGNTEAFF | TGCGCCAGCAGCTTGATCCCGGGGAACACTGAAGCTTTCTTT | TRBJ1-1 | - | TRBV5-1 | 14 | -
CASSPLGDMNTEAFF | TGTGCCAGCTCTCCCCTAGGGGACATGAACACTGAAGCTTTCTTT | TRBJ1-1 | - | TRBV18 | 15 | -